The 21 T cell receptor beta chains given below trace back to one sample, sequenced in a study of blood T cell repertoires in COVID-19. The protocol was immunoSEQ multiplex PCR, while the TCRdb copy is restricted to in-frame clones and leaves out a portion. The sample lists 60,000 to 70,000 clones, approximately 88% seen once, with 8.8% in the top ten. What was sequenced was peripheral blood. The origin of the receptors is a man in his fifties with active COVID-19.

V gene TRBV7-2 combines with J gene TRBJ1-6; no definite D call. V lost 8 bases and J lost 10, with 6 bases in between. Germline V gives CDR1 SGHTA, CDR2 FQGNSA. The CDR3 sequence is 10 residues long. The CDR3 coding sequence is TGTGCCAGCGGCGGGTCACCCCTCCACTTT. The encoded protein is CASGGSPLHF. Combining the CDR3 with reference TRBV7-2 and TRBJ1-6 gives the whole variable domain GAGVSQSPSNKVTEKGKDVELRCDPISGHTALYWYRQSLGQGLEFLIYFQGNSAPDKSGLPSDRFSAERTGGSVSTLTIQRTQQEDSAVYLCASGGSPLHFGNGTRLTVT.

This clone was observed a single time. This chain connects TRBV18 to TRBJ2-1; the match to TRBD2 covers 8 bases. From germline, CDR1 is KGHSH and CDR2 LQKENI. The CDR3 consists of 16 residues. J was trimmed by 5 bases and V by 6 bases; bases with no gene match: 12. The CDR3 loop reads CASSPSLAEYDNEQFF. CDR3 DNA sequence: TGTGCCAGCTCGCCTTCACTAGCGGAGTATGACAATGAGCAGTTCTTC.

CDR3 region: CATSRGLSDFPYEQYF. The CDR3 nucleotides are TGTGCCACCAGCAGAGGACTTTCGGACTTCCCCTACGAGCAGTACTTC. V usage is TRBV15 and J usage is TRBJ2-7, with TRBD2 as a possible D gene (5 bases). The CDR3 is made up of 16 amino acids. The ends were cut back, 1 base at V and 2 bases at J, with 15 bases in the middle. The germline V gene has CDR1 LNHNV and CDR2 YYDKDF (reference sequence).

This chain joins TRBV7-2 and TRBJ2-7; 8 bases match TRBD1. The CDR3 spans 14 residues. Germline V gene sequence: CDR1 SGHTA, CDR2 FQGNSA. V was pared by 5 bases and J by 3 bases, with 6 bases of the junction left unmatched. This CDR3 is CASSNYRGVYEQYF. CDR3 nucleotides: TGTGCCAGCAGCAACTACAGGGGGGTCTACGAGCAGTACTTC. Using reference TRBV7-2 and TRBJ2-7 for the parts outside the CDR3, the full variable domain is GAGVSQSPSNKVTEKGKDVELRCDPISGHTALYWYRQSLGQGLEFLIYFQGNSAPDKSGLPSDRFSAERTGGSVSTLTIQRTQQEDSAVYLCASSNYRGVYEQYFGPGTRLTVT.

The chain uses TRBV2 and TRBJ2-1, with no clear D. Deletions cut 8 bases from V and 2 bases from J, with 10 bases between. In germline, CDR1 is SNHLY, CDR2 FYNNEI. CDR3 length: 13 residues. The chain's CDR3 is CASASSPYNEQFF. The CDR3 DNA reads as TGTGCCAGCGCCTCTAGTCCCTACAATGAGCAGTTCTTC. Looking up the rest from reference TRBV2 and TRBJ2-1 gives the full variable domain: EPEVTQTPSHQVTQMGQEVILRCVPISNHLYFYWYRQILGQKVEFLVSFYNNEISEKSEIFDDQFSVERPDGSNFTLKIRSTKLEDSAMYFCASASSPYNEQFFGPGTRLTVL.

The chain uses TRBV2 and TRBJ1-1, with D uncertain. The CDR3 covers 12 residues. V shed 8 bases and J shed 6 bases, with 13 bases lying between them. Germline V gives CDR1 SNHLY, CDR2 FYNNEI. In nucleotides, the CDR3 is TGTGCCAGCCACGAGCAAAGATCTGAAGCTTTCTTT. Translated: CASHEQRSEAFF. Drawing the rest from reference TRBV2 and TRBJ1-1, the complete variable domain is EPEVTQTPSHQVTQMGQEVILRCVPISNHLYFYWYRQILGQKVEFLVSFYNNEISEKSEIFDDQFSVERPDGSNFTLKIRSTKLEDSAMYFCASHEQRSEAFFGQGTRLTVV.

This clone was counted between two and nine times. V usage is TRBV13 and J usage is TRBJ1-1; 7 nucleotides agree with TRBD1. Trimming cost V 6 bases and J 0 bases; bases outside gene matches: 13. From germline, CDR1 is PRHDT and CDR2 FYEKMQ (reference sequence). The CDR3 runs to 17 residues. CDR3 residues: CASRFRSWGQMNTEAFF. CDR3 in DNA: TGTGCCAGCAGATTTAGAAGTTGGGGACAGATGAACACTGAAGCTTTCTTT.

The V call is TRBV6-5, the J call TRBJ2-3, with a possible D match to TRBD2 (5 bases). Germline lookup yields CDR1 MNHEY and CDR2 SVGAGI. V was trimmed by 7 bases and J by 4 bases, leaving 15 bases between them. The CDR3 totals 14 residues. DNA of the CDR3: TGTGCCAGCACCCCACCGGGGTTGGCAGATACGCAGTATTTT. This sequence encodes CASTPPGLADTQYF.

DNA of the CDR3: TGTGCCACCAGCAGAGCGGACAGGCCTAACACTGAAGCTTTCTTT. Its protein product is CATSRADRPNTEAFF. The chain carries TRBV15 and TRBJ1-1, with 7 positions matching TRBD1. This CDR3 has 15 amino acids. The germline V gene encodes CDR1 LNHNV and CDR2 YYDKDF (reference sequence). V lost 1 base, J lost 2 bases, and 4 bases stayed unmatched.

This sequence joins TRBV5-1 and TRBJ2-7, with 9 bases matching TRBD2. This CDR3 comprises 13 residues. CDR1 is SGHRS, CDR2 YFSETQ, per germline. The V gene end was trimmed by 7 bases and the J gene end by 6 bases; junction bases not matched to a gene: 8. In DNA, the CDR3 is TGCGCCAGCCGGCAGGCTAGCGGGACCGAGCAGTACTTC. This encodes CASRQASGTEQYF. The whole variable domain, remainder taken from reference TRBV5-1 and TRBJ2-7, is KAGVTQTPRYLIKTRGQQVTLSCSPISGHRSVSWYQQTPGQGLQFLFEYFSETQRNKGNFPGRFSGRQFSNSRSEMNVSTLELGDSALYLCASRQASGTEQYFGPGTRLTVT.

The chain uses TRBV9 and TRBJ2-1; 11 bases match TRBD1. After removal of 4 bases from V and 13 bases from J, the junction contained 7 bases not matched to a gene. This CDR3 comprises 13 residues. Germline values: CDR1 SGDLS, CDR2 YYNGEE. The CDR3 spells CASSPWTGGEQFF. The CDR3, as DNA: TGTGCCAGCAGCCCGTGGACAGGGGGCGAACAGTTCTTC.

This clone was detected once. For the CDR3, the DNA is TGCAGTGCTAGTGTAGCGGGAGGCACAGATACGCAGTATTTT. Translation: CSASVAGGTDTQYF. This chain joins TRBV20-1 and TRBJ2-3, with 9 bases fitting TRBD2. V lost 3 bases to trimming and J lost 1 base; unmatched junction nucleotides: 2. CDR3 length equals 14 residues. CDR1 is DFQATT, CDR2 SNEGSKA, per germline (reference sequence).

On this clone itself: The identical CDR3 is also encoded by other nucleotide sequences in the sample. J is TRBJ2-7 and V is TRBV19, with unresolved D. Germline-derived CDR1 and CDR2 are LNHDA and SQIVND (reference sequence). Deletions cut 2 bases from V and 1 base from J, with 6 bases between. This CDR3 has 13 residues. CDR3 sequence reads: CASSIPGSYEQYF. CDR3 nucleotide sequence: TGTGCCAGTAGTATACCCGGGTCCTACGAGCAGTACTTC.

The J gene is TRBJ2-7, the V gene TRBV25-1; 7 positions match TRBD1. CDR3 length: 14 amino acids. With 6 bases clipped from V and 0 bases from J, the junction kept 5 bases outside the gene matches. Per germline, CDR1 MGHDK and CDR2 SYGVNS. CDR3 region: CASRRTGLSYEQYF. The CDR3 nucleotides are TGTGCCAGCAGGCGGACAGGACTCTCCTACGAGCAGTACTTC.

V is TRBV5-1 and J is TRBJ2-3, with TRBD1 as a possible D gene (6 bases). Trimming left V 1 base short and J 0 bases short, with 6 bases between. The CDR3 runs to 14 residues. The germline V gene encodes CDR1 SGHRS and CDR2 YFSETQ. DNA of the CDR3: TGCGCCAGCAGCTTGACAGGGAGCACAGATACGCAGTATTTT. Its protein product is CASSLTGSTDTQYF.

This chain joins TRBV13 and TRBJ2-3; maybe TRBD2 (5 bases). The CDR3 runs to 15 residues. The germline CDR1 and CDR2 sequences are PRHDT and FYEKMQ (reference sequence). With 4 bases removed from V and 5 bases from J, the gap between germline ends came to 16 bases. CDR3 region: CASSSSTGKGDTQYF. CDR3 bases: TGTGCCAGCAGCTCCTCTACCGGGAAGGGAGATACGCAGTATTTT.

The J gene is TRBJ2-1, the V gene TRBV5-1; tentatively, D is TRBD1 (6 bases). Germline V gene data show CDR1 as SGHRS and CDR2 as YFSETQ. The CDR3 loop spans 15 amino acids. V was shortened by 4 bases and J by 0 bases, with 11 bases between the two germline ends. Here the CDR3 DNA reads TGCGCCAGCAGCCTAGGGGGTACCTCCTACAATGAGCAGTTCTTC. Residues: CASSLGGTSYNEQFF.

CDR3 nucleotide sequence: TGTGCCAGCAGCCAAGCCCGGAGGACAGGGAAGAATGAAAAACTGTTTTTT. It translates to CASSQARRTGKNEKLFF. The chain links TRBV3-1 (or the pseudogene TRBV3-2) to TRBJ1-4; 8 bases agree with TRBD1. The CDR3 sequence is 17 residues long. The germline gives CDR1 LGHDT, CDR2 YNNKEL (reference sequence). V was pared by 1 base and J by 5 bases, with 9 bases of the junction left unmatched.

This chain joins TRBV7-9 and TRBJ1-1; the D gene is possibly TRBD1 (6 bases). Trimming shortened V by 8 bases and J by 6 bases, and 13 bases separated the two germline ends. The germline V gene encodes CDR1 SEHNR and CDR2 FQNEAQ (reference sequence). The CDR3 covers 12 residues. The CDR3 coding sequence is TGTGCCAGCGGGTTGGGACAACCTGAAGCTTTCTTT. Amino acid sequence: CASGLGQPEAFF.

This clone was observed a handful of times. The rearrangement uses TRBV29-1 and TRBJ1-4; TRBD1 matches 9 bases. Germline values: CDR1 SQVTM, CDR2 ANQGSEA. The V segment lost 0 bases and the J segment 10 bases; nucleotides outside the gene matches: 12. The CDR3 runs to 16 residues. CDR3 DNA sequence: TGCAGCGTTGAAGATCGGGAGCCGGGACAGGGAGGAAAACTGTTTTTT. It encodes CSVEDREPGQGGKLFF.

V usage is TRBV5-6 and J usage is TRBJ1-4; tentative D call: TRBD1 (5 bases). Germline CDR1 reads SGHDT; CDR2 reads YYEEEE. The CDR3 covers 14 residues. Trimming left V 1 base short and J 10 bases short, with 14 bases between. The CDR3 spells CASSLRTSGGKLFF. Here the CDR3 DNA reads TGTGCCAGCAGCTTGCGGACCTCGGGGGGAAAACTGTTTTTT. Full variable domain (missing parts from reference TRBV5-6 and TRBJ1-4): DAGVTQSPTHLIKTRGQQVTLRCSPKSGHDTVSWYQQALGQGPQFIFQYYEEEERQRGNFPDRFSGHQFPNYSSELNVNALLLGDSALYLCASSLRTSGGKLFFGSGTQLSVL.